This T cell receptor (beta chain) was sequenced in a study of patients and donors after allogeneic stem cell transplantation. TCRdb passed the RT-PCR reads through MiXCR, listing each CDR3 protein once. The sample has 900,000 to 1,000,000 distinct CDR3 sequences, approximately 19% seen once. The ends were cut back, 5 bases at V and 1 base at J, with 10 bases in the middle. Germline V gene sequence: CDR1 SGHNT, CDR2 YENEEA. CDR3 length equals 14 residues. This clonotype was counted ten times or more. V and J are TRBV11-3 and TRBJ2-3; D is unresolved. The TCR originated in a human donor who was either an allogeneic HSCT recipient or a stem cell or donor lymphocyte infusion donor (not recorded which). It is not recorded whose cells these are; they may come from a transplant donor. The sequenced sample consisted of blood, either unsorted or a sorted T cell fraction (not recorded which). CDR3 amino acids: CASSVLRGTDTQYF. The CDR3 DNA reads TGTGCCAGCAGCGTCTTACGGGGCACAGATACGCAGTATTTT.